Below, one TCR beta chain is given with its context. Its antigen is unknown. This sample stems from a study of cytomegalovirus exposure and HLA in healthy donors. CDR1 and CDR2 (germline): MDHEN, SYDVKM. The V segment lost 7 bases and the J segment 2 bases; nucleotides outside the gene matches: 8. The CDR3 extends over 15 amino acids. PCR was performed using 60 Vbeta and 13 Jbeta primers. Measured with immunoSEQ multiplex PCR; TCRdb has only the in-frame clones, and not every one. The table for this sample gives around 100,000 clones. Study-wide results and caveats: The classifier reportedly diagnosed cytomegalovirus status with high specificity and sensitivity. A link between a missense DCLRE1C variant and TCR beta V- and J-gene trimming emerged from a later analysis.

Healthy individuals who donated bone marrow served as the donors. The sequenced sample was PBMCs. The chain has TRBV28 and TRBJ2-7, with TRBD1 matching over 10 bases. This clonotype was sampled from a man younger than 40 in good health and CMV-seronegative. DNA for the CDR3: TGTGCCAGCACGGGGTACGGACAGGGGGCCTACGAGCAGTACTTC. Protein: CASTGYGQGAYEQYF.